Below, 21 T cell receptor beta chains from the same sample are listed, as sequenced in a study of control samples from healthy donors and cancer patients. The protocol was immunoSEQ multiplex PCR, while the TCRdb copy is restricted to in-frame clones and leaves out a portion. The table records a few hundred thousand clones, over 75% of them present only once. The material sequenced was PBMCs. The receptors derive from a man in his forties with head and neck cancer.

The chain links TRBV10-3 to TRBJ1-5; D is uncertain. Germline lookup yields CDR1 ENHRY and CDR2 SYGVKD. V was shortened by 0 bases and J by 7 bases, with 19 bases between the two germline ends. The length of the CDR3 is 17 residues. The CDR3: CAISESTSDSPMQPQHF. CDR3 nucleotide sequence: TGTGCCATCAGTGAGTCGACTTCGGATAGCCCGATGCAGCCCCAGCATTTT.

V is TRBV12-5 and J is TRBJ1-1; tentative D call: TRBD1 (5 bases). Looked up from germline, CDR1 is LGHNT and CDR2 is FRNRAP. The CDR3 covers 16 residues. V was cut by 6 bases and J by 4 bases, with 21 bases left in between. The CDR3 region has the DNA TGTGCTAGTGGCCCCCCCGCCTCGAGGGGTGCCACTGAAGCTTTCTTT. It translates to CASGPPASRGATEAFF.

The chain carries TRBV10-3 and TRBJ2-7; the D is unclear. With 0 bases removed from V and 5 bases from J, the gap between germline ends came to 5 bases. Germline-derived CDR1 and CDR2 are ENHRY and SYGVKD. The CDR3 extends over 12 amino acids. The CDR3 DNA sequence: TGTGCCATCAGTGAGTCGTTTCACGAGCAGTACTTC. Encoded protein: CAISESFHEQYF.

The chain couples TRBV2 to TRBJ2-7, with D perhaps assigned TRBD1 or TRBD2 (5 bases each). Trimming took 6 bases from V and 6 from J, leaving 18 bases between them. The CDR3 length is 14 residues. Germline CDR1 and CDR2: SNHLY and FYNNEI. The CDR3 loop reads CASRFRDRSSEQYF. CDR3 in DNA: TGTGCCAGCAGGTTTAGGGACCGAAGTAGCGAGCAGTACTTC.

A note on this clone: Other DNA sequences of this sample code for an identical CDR3. CDR3: CASSVGGYMNTEAFF. CDR3 DNA: TGTGCCAGCAGCGTAGGGGGATACATGAACACTGAAGCTTTCTTT. The chain recombines TRBV9 with TRBJ1-1; D gene uncertain. Germline V gene lookup returns CDR1 SGDLS and CDR2 YYNGEE. The CDR3 runs to 15 residues. V lost 0 bases, J lost 0 bases, and 9 bases lay in between.

V and J are TRBV27 and TRBJ1-1; 10 bases match TRBD1. V lost 0 bases and J lost 8; bases outside the gene matches: 9. The V gene's germline CDR1 is MNHEY and CDR2 SMNVEV (reference sequence). The CDR3 is made up of 16 amino acids. This chain's CDR3 is CASSLSGTGVLGEAFF. CDR3 in DNA: TGTGCCAGCAGTTTATCAGGGACAGGGGTCCTAGGAGAAGCTTTCTTT.

The chain combines TRBV28 with TRBJ2-7, with 8 bases fitting TRBD1. The V gene end was trimmed by 7 bases and the J gene end by 2 bases; junction bases not matched to a gene: 7. The length of the CDR3 is 14 residues. Per germline, CDR1 MDHEN and CDR2 SYDVKM. The CDR3 sequence: CASKPDRVTYEQYF. The CDR3 DNA reads as TGTGCCAGCAAACCGGACAGGGTCACCTACGAGCAGTACTTC.

V and J are TRBV27 and TRBJ2-3, with a weak D call TRBD1 (6 bases). This CDR3 region has 15 residues. V lost 3 bases, J lost 2 bases, and 12 bases lay in between. Per germline, CDR1 MNHEY and CDR2 SMNVEV (reference sequence). The CDR3 DNA reads TGTGCCAGCAGTTTGGTCAGGGGCCTCACAGATACGCAGTATTTT. Translated: CASSLVRGLTDTQYF.

A few counts support this clone. The chain has TRBV28 and TRBJ2-1, with D unclear. The length of the CDR3 is 14 residues. Trimming pared 2 bases from V and 9 bases from J, leaving 14 bases between. Germline loops: CDR1 MDHEN, CDR2 SYDVKM. The CDR3 reads CASSLALGIAEQFF. CDR3 DNA: TGTGCCAGCAGTTTAGCGCTAGGTATAGCTGAGCAGTTCTTC. Combining the CDR3 with reference TRBV28 and TRBJ2-1 gives the whole variable domain DVKVTQSSRYLVKRTGEKVFLECVQDMDHENMFWYRQDPGLGLRLIYFSYDVKMKEKGDIPEGYSVSREKKERFSLILESASTNQTSMYLCASSLALGIAEQFFGPGTRLTVL.

This rearrangement joins TRBV30 to TRBJ2-3; 10 positions match TRBD2. V dropped 1 base and J dropped 5; count of bases not matched to a gene: 24. This CDR3 is built from 21 residues. Germline lookup yields CDR1 GTSNPN and CDR2 SVGIG (reference sequence). In nucleotides, the CDR3 is TGTGCCTGGAGTGGCCTCCCCCCCCCTAGCGGGGGCTCCGTAGCAGGAGATACGCAGTATTTT. Translated: CAWSGLPPPSGGSVAGDTQYF.

The V and J genes are TRBV24-1 and TRBJ2-5; D unclear. V was cut by 5 bases and J by 3 bases, with 9 bases left in between. Germline V gene lookup returns CDR1 KGHDR and CDR2 SFDVKD. The CDR3 length is 13 residues. This CDR3 is CATSAPAEETQYF. In DNA form, the CDR3 reads TGTGCCACCAGTGCCCCGGCAGAAGAGACCCAGTACTTC.

The chain combines TRBV29-1 with TRBJ2-3; 7 bases map to TRBD1. Germline V gives CDR1 SQVTM, CDR2 ANQGSEA. This CDR3 comprises 16 residues. J gave up 2 bases and V 4 bases, and 12 bases lay outside the gene matches. The CDR3 protein is CSVGRLTGLITDTQYF. The CDR3 nucleotides are TGCAGCGTTGGAAGGTTGACAGGGCTCATCACAGATACGCAGTATTTT.

V gene TRBV5-1 combines with J gene TRBJ2-7, with D possibly being TRBD1 (6 bases). V shed 4 bases and J shed 0 bases, with 20 bases lying between them. Germline assignment: CDR1 SGHRS and CDR2 YFSETQ. The CDR3 sequence is 17 residues long. CDR3: CASSPKTTGQISYEQYF. CDR3 sequence (DNA): TGCGCCAGCAGCCCTAAAACGACGGGACAAATCTCCTACGAGCAGTACTTC.

The gene calls are TRBV6-5 and TRBJ1-2; no clear D gene. Germline values: CDR1 MNHEY, CDR2 SVGAGI. This CDR3 has 15 amino acids. Trimming shortened V by 6 bases and J by 0 bases, and 14 bases separated the two germline ends. The DNA for the CDR3 is TGTGCCAGCAGACGCGTCACACTAGCTAACTATGGCTACACCTTC. This sequence encodes CASRRVTLANYGYTF.

The J gene is TRBJ2-7, the V gene TRBV21-1; the table's D call TRBD2 went unverified against the DNA. TRBV21-1 is listed as a pseudogene. The CDR3 extends over 16 amino acids. CDR3 DNA: TGTGCCAGCAGCTATCATAGCGGGAGTAGTACCTACGAGCAGTACTTC. Amino acids: CASSYHSGSSTYEQYF.

This clone was seen once. The chain employs TRBV6-2 or TRBV6-3 and TRBJ1-1; 9 bases are shared with TRBD1. Germline values: CDR1 MNHEY, CDR2 SVGEGT. The ends lost 5 bases at V and 8 bases at J; junction bases unmatched: 9. The CDR3 length is 14 residues. This CDR3 is CASSPGQGRSEAFF. The CDR3, as DNA: TGTGCCAGCAGTCCGGGACAGGGTAGGAGCGAAGCTTTCTTT.

J is TRBJ1-1 and V is TRBV11-3; D remains ambiguous. The CDR3 loop spans 12 amino acids. Germline V lookup: CDR1 SGHNT, CDR2 YENEEA. V lost 1 base and J lost 6, with 6 bases in between. The CDR3 sequence: CASSLAGPEAFF. The CDR3 coding sequence is TGTGCCAGCAGCTTAGCCGGTCCTGAAGCTTTCTTT.

Concerning this clone: Mismatch with germline at one junction end may stem from a read error. The CDR3 spells CTSSPPERAFWQYF. The CDR3 nucleotides read TGTACCAGCAGTCCGCCGGAAAGGGCCTTCTGGCAGTACTTC. This sequence joins TRBV28 and TRBJ2-7, with no clear D. This CDR3 is built from 14 residues. In germline, CDR1 is MDHEN, CDR2 SYDVKM.

V and J are TRBV27 and TRBJ1-6; no reliable D call. The germline gives CDR1 MNHEY, CDR2 SMNVEV (reference sequence). Trimming left V 5 bases short and J 7 bases short, with 21 bases between. CDR3 length: 17 residues. CDR3 region: CASSVQAPGRENSPLHF. CDR3 DNA: TGTGCCAGCAGTGTCCAAGCTCCCGGAAGGGAAAATTCACCCCTCCACTTT.

This clone was found once. The CDR3 region has the DNA TGCGCCAGCAGCTTGGAATCCCAGGGGGGAAACTATGGCTACACCTTC. It specifies CASSLESQGGNYGYTF. The chain has TRBV5-1 and TRBJ1-2, with 7 bases aligning to TRBD1. The trim removed 0 bases at V and 2 bases at J, leaving 7 bases unmatched. Germline-derived CDR1 and CDR2 are SGHRS and YFSETQ. This CDR3 has 16 amino acids.

The chain's CDR3 is CASSLEPLIYNEQFF. CDR3 bases: TGTGCCAGCAGCTTGGAACCTCTGATCTACAATGAGCAGTTCTTC. The chain is built from TRBV5-4 and TRBJ2-1; D gene uncertain. Germline lookup yields CDR1 SGHNT and CDR2 YYREEE (reference sequence). V lost 0 bases to trimming and J lost 3 bases, with 10 bases between them. The CDR3 has 15 residues.